The next 30 T cell receptor beta chains were all read from a single sample in a study of T cells after yellow fever vaccination. TCRdb re-derived calls from the 5' RACE reads in MiXCR, one entry per CDR3 protein. Here the sample spans about 210,000 distinct CDR3 sequences, 2.5% to 3.5% being singletons. The source was CD4+ T cells sorted from PBMCs, collected 10 days after the yellow fever booster vaccination. All receptors derive from a man aged 18-30 years who received the YFV17D yellow fever vaccine.

This clonotype showed up just a few times. V gene TRBV4-3 combines with J gene TRBJ1-2; 8 bases agree with TRBD1. Germline lookup yields CDR1 LGHNA and CDR2 YSLEER. Unmatched junction bases numbered 8, after V lost 0 bases and J lost 8 bases. This CDR3 is built from 15 residues. DNA of the CDR3: TGCGCCAGCAGCCAAGATGGGGTCCGGGACAGGGGCTACACCTTC. It codes for CASSQDGVRDRGYTF.

This clonotype has a handful of counts. The CDR3 coding sequence is TGTGCCAGCAGCTTAGTTGCGTATTCTCTCGAAAAACTGTTTTTT. Protein sequence: CASSLVAYSLEKLFF. This chain joins TRBV7-2 and TRBJ1-4; D is uncertain. CDR1 and CDR2 (germline): SGHTA, FQGNSA. With 1 base removed from V and 8 bases from J, the gap between germline ends came to 14 bases. The CDR3 sequence is 15 residues long.

V gene TRBV18 combines with J gene TRBJ1-5; TRBD1 is a possible D gene (5 bases). Germline V gives CDR1 KGHSH, CDR2 LQKENI. The CDR3 extends over 12 amino acids. Trimming removed 0 bases at V and 10 bases at J, with 7 bases between. In DNA, the CDR3 is TGTGCCAGCTCACCACCGCAGGGTCCCCAGCATTTT. Encoded protein: CASSPPQGPQHF. The complete variable domain, with remaining parts taken from reference TRBV18 and TRBJ1-5, reads NAGVMQNPRHLVRRRGQEARLRCSPMKGHSHVYWYRQLPEEGLKFMVYLQKENIIDESGMPKERFSAEFPKEGPSILRIQQVVRGDSAAYFCASSPPQGPQHFGDGTRLSIL.

The V call is TRBV5-1, the J call TRBJ1-4; D is perhaps TRBD1 (6 bases). V gave up 2 bases and J gave up 0 bases, with 23 bases separating them. Germline V gives CDR1 SGHRS, CDR2 YFSETQ. This CDR3 region has 20 residues. The DNA for the CDR3 is TGCGCCAGCAGCTTAAAAACACACTCAGGGGCCATTGCAACTAATGAAAAACTGTTTTTT. Its protein product is CASSLKTHSGAIATNEKLFF. The variable domain in full, with the rest retrieved from reference TRBV5-1 and TRBJ1-4, is KAGVTQTPRYLIKTRGQQVTLSCSPISGHRSVSWYQQTPGQGLQFLFEYFSETQRNKGNFPGRFSGRQFSNSRSEMNVSTLELGDSALYLCASSLKTHSGAIATNEKLFFGSGTQLSVL.

The chain couples TRBV20-1 to TRBJ2-3; 11 bases agree with TRBD2. The CDR3 is 15 residues long. Per germline, CDR1 DFQATT and CDR2 SNEGSKA (reference sequence). Trimming cost V 2 bases and J 4 bases; bases outside gene matches: 5. The CDR3 DNA reads as TGCAGTGCTAGACATAGCGGGGGGGCCCCAGATACGCAGTATTTT. Its protein is CSARHSGGAPDTQYF.

This clonotype was counted only a few times. J is TRBJ2-3 and V is TRBV12-3 or TRBV12-4; 8 nucleotides line up with TRBD2. V lost 2 bases to trimming and J lost 7 bases; unmatched junction nucleotides: 5. CDR3 length: 14 residues. The DNA of the CDR3 is TGTGCCAGCAGTTTATCGGCGGGGGGTAATACGCAGTATTTT. Translating it yields CASSLSAGGNTQYF.

This clonotype occurred many times. The J gene is TRBJ2-5, the V gene TRBV7-8; tentative D call: TRBD2 (6 bases). Trimming stripped 5 bases from V and 2 bases from J, with 9 bases between. Germline V lookup: CDR1 SGHVS, CDR2 FQNEAQ. This CDR3 has 13 amino acids. CDR3 loop: CASSPTRQETQYF. CDR3 sequence (DNA): TGTGCCAGCAGCCCGACTAGACAAGAGACCCAGTACTTC.

This clonotype was recorded at least ten times. The V gene is TRBV5-1, the J gene TRBJ1-2; D not resolved. The CDR3 consists of 15 residues. Germline loops: CDR1 SGHRS, CDR2 YFSETQ. Trimming stripped 0 bases from V and 4 bases from J, with 13 bases between. The CDR3 DNA reads TGCGCCAGCAGCTTGGGCCCGGGCGCGGGCTATGGCTACACCTTC. This gives the protein CASSLGPGAGYGYTF. Full variable domain (missing parts from reference TRBV5-1 and TRBJ1-2): KAGVTQTPRYLIKTRGQQVTLSCSPISGHRSVSWYQQTPGQGLQFLFEYFSETQRNKGNFPGRFSGRQFSNSRSEMNVSTLELGDSALYLCASSLGPGAGYGYTFGSGTRLTVV.

This clonotype showed up many times. The CDR3 DNA is TGCAGTGCCGCACGTAGGGGACAGGGATCCAAAAACATTCAGTACTTC. It specifies CSAARRGQGSKNIQYF. This chain links TRBV20-1 with TRBJ2-4; 9 bases map to TRBD1. This CDR3 has 16 residues. V trimming: 6 bases; J trimming: 2 bases; junction bases outside the gene matches: 11. Germline V gives CDR1 DFQATT, CDR2 SNEGSKA (reference sequence).

The table lists this clonotype with many counts. The DNA for the CDR3 is TGTGCCAGCAGCCAACCTCCCTGGGCAGGGGGTGCGAACTATGGCTACACCTTC. Encoded protein: CASSQPPWAGGANYGYTF. The chain recombines TRBV4-2 with TRBJ1-2; 7 positions agree with TRBD1. Trimming took 2 bases from V and 2 from J; bases not matched to a gene: 14. Germline V gene lookup returns CDR1 LGHNA and CDR2 YNFKEQ. The length of the CDR3 is 18 residues.

This clonotype was seen repeatedly, ten times or more. The J gene is TRBJ1-4, the V gene TRBV9; the D is unclear. CDR1 SGDLS and CDR2 YYNGEE come from the germline V gene. The CDR3 contains 14 residues. Trimming shortened V by 0 bases and J by 4 bases, and 7 bases separated the two germline ends. CDR3 nucleotides: TGTGCCAGCAGCGTAGAGGCTGTTAATGAAAAACTGTTTTTT. Amino acids: CASSVEAVNEKLFF.

This clonotype occurred many times. This chain joins TRBV7-2 and TRBJ1-2, with TRBD1 matching 9 bases. Germline values: CDR1 SGHTA, CDR2 FQGNSA. Trimming took 1 base from V and 4 from J; bases not matched to a gene: 7. The CDR3 consists of 16 residues. The CDR3 reads CASSLVVTGGGYGYTF. CDR3 DNA sequence: TGTGCCAGCAGCTTAGTGGTGACAGGGGGTGGCTATGGCTACACCTTC.

The sample holds a few counts of this clonotype. The J gene is TRBJ2-3, the V gene TRBV7-2; TRBD2 aligns across 7 bases. V lost 5 bases to trimming and J lost 6 bases; unmatched junction nucleotides: 8. Germline values: CDR1 SGHTA, CDR2 FQGNSA. The CDR3 extends over 14 amino acids. The CDR3 DNA follows: TGTGCCAGCAGCCGGACTAGTTCCCTCGATACGCAGTATTTT. This codes for CASSRTSSLDTQYF.

In this sample, this clonotype turned up many times. The chain combines TRBV6-2 or TRBV6-3 with TRBJ1-5, with D possibly being TRBD1 (6 bases). Germline V gene data show CDR1 as MNHEY and CDR2 as SVGEGT. CDR3 length equals 13 residues. The ends were cut back, 10 bases at V and 4 bases at J, with 14 bases in the middle. The DNA for the CDR3 is TGTGCCACCAGAGTAACAGGGAATCAGCCCCAGCATTTT. Its translation is CATRVTGNQPQHF.

This clonotype was found a few times. An end of the junction does not agree with germline; a read error may underlie this. The chain recombines TRBV3-1 with TRBJ2-7; D remains ambiguous. Looked up from germline, CDR1 is LGHDT and CDR2 is YNNKEL (reference sequence). The CDR3 has 14 residues. CDR3 protein: CASSQGWQSYEQYF. The DNA of the CDR3 is TGTGCCAGCAGTCAAGGTTGGCAGTCCTACGAGCAGTACTTC.

This clonotype was detected many times. The chain carries TRBV5-1 and TRBJ2-1; a weak D match, TRBD1 (6 bases). The CDR3 is made up of 14 amino acids. Trimming cost V 5 bases and J 4 bases, with 13 bases left between them. CDR1 is SGHRS, CDR2 YFSETQ, per germline. The CDR3 coding sequence is TGCGCCAGCAGGCTGGACAGTCCATACAATGAGCAGTTCTTC. Its protein product is CASRLDSPYNEQFF. The variable domain in full, completed from reference TRBV5-1 and TRBJ2-1, reads KAGVTQTPRYLIKTRGQQVTLSCSPISGHRSVSWYQQTPGQGLQFLFEYFSETQRNKGNFPGRFSGRQFSNSRSEMNVSTLELGDSALYLCASRLDSPYNEQFFGPGTRLTVL.

The chain is built from TRBV12-3 or TRBV12-4 and TRBJ2-1; TRBD1 might be the D (5 bases). Deletions cut 0 bases from V and 7 bases from J, with 16 bases between. The CDR3 covers 16 residues. The CDR3 reads CASSLARSGNGNEQFF. CDR3 in DNA: TGTGCCAGCAGTTTAGCGCGGTCAGGGAATGGGAATGAGCAGTTCTTC.

This clonotype appeared many times. The chain links TRBV6-5 to TRBJ1-2; possibly TRBD1 for D (5 bases). There are 14 residues in the CDR3. V was trimmed by 8 bases and J by 2 bases, leaving 15 bases between them. The germline V gene has CDR1 MNHEY and CDR2 SVGAGI. CDR3 sequence (DNA): TGTGCCAGCGCGCTACGGGGGGGAAACTATGGCTACACCTTC. This codes for CASALRGGNYGYTF.

This clonotype was detected a few times. The V gene is TRBV6-6, the J gene TRBJ2-7; D remains unclear. The CDR3 covers 13 residues. The V and J ends lost 4 bases and 2 bases respectively, with 9 bases between them. Germline values: CDR1 MNHNY, CDR2 SVGAGI (reference sequence). The CDR3 sequence is CASSSPRTYEQYV. The CDR3 coding sequence is TGTGCCAGCAGTTCCCCTAGAACCTACGAGCAGTACGTC.

This clonotype was found many times. At one boundary the junction diverges from the germline segment, which might be a read error. This chain connects TRBV7-7 to TRBJ1-3; no firm D call. CDR3 length: 13 amino acids. CDR1 and CDR2 from the germline V gene are SSHAT and FNYEAQ (reference sequence). CDR3 nucleotide sequence: TGTGCTAGCAGCCCTAGCTCTGGAAACACCATATATTTT. Amino acid sequence: CASSPSSGNTIYF.

At least ten counts were recorded for this clonotype. The chain has TRBV20-1 and TRBJ2-5, with 7 nucleotides matching TRBD1. V was pared by 6 bases and J by 5 bases, with 15 bases of the junction left unmatched. This CDR3 contains 15 residues. The germline V gene has CDR1 DFQATT and CDR2 SNEGSKA (reference sequence). CDR3 amino acids: CSARESQGKGETQYF. The DNA for the CDR3 is TGCAGTGCCCGCGAGTCACAGGGGAAGGGGGAGACCCAGTACTTC.

This clonotype was seen a handful of times. The J gene is TRBJ1-2, the V gene TRBV27; D perhaps matches TRBD1 (5 bases). This CDR3 spans 14 amino acids. V gave up 5 bases and J gave up 7 bases, with 17 bases separating them. CDR1 is MNHEY and CDR2 is SMNVEV in the germline V gene (reference sequence). The CDR3 coding sequence is TGTGCCAGCAGTATAAGACAGTGGCCGGGTGGCTACACCTTC. The encoded protein is CASSIRQWPGGYTF.

This clonotype was seen many times. J is TRBJ2-7 and V is TRBV7-8; a possible D gene is TRBD2 (5 bases). Germline V CDR1 and CDR2: SGHVS, FQNEAQ. Trimming took off 5 bases at V and 0 bases at J, with 11 bases between the two ends. This CDR3 is 14 amino acids long. CDR3 bases: TGTGCCAGCAGCCGTTATGGGAGCTCCTACGAGCAGTACTTC. Translated: CASSRYGSSYEQYF.

The rearrangement uses TRBV12-3 or TRBV12-4 and TRBJ1-5, with a weak D call TRBD1 (6 bases). Trimming removed 5 bases at V and 4 bases at J, with 21 bases between. The CDR3 is made up of 17 amino acids. CDR3 nucleotides: TGTGCCAGCAGTCCATACCCAGGGGCCTCGGGGAATCAGCCCCAGCATTTT. Its protein product is CASSPYPGASGNQPQHF.

This clonotype was seen only a few times. V is TRBV6-4 and J is TRBJ2-3, with a possible D match to TRBD2 (7 bases). Trimming took 2 bases from V and 0 from J, leaving 9 bases between them. CDR3 length: 15 amino acids. Looked up from germline, CDR1 is MRHNA and CDR2 is SNTAGT. CDR3 in DNA: TGTGCCAGCAGTGACGGGGGGGCTAGCACAGATACGCAGTATTTT. It translates to CASSDGGASTDTQYF.

The sample holds a few counts of this clonotype. V usage is TRBV5-4 and J usage is TRBJ2-3, with D perhaps assigned TRBD1 or TRBD2 (6 bases each). CDR1 SGHNT and CDR2 YYREEE come from the germline V gene (reference sequence). V gave up 4 bases and J gave up 2 bases, with 32 bases separating them. The CDR3 runs 21 residues. In DNA, the CDR3 is TGTGCCAGCAGCCCATCAGGAGGGGGTTGGGCTTTGGTACGCCCCACAGATACGCAGTATTTT. It encodes CASSPSGGGWALVRPTDTQYF.

Ten or more counts support this clonotype. V usage is TRBV11-2 and J usage is TRBJ2-2, with 9 bases aligning to TRBD1. In germline, CDR1 is SGHAT, CDR2 FQNNGV. CDR3 length equals 15 residues. The J segment lost 7 bases and the V segment lost 3 bases, leaving 6 bases of the junction unmatched. The CDR3: CASSFNRGRSGELFF. DNA for the CDR3: TGTGCCAGCAGCTTCAACAGGGGGCGAAGCGGGGAGCTGTTTTTT.

J is TRBJ2-5 and V is TRBV20-1; 9 bases line up with TRBD2. Trimming cost V 1 base and J 7 bases; bases outside gene matches: 10. This CDR3 comprises 15 residues. CDR1 and CDR2 from the germline V gene are DFQATT and SNEGSKA (reference sequence). The CDR3 sequence is CSARGAGGGEATQYF. The CDR3 bases are TGCAGTGCTAGAGGAGCGGGGGGTGGGGAGGCGACCCAGTACTTC.

At least ten counts were recorded for this clonotype. The V and J genes are TRBV20-1 and TRBJ2-1, with 11 bases aligning to TRBD2. Germline V gives CDR1 DFQATT, CDR2 SNEGSKA (reference sequence). This CDR3 contains 14 residues. Trimming at V came to 6 bases and at J to 4 bases, leaving 5 bases not matched to a gene. CDR3: CSASLAGAYNEQFF. The CDR3 DNA reads TGCAGTGCCTCACTAGCGGGGGCTTACAATGAGCAGTTCTTC.

This clonotype occurred many times. The rearrangement joins TRBV12-3 or TRBV12-4 to TRBJ2-3; D possibly corresponds to TRBD1 (6 bases). This CDR3 contains 14 residues. Trimming shortened V by 5 bases and J by 2 bases, and 11 bases separated the two germline ends. CDR3: CASSIRTVTDTQYF. CDR3 coding DNA: TGTGCCAGCAGTATTCGGACAGTCACAGATACGCAGTATTTT.